This TCR beta chain derives from a study of cytomegalovirus exposure and HLA in healthy donors. On the study more broadly: Of all 400 or so donors who were genotyped, roughly 85% belonged to the Caucasian-associated ancestry cluster.

This clone came up a few times. The PCR used 60 Vbeta and 13 Jbeta primers. The data were produced by immunoSEQ multiplex PCR, yet TCRdb's version contains in-frame clones alone and is incomplete. The table lists more than 150,000 clones, roughly three quarters of them singletons. The sequencing input was PBMCs. The sequence derives from a woman between 50 and 59 years old in good health and CMV-seropositive.

The CDR3 DNA reads TGTGCCAGCAGCTTGAAGCGGTGGCTAGCAGGACGGGGTACGCAGTATTTT. Amino acid sequence: CASSLKRWLAGRGTQYF. The genes are TRBV5-6 and TRBJ2-3; the D gene is possibly TRBD2 (5 bases). Germline CDR1 SGHDT, CDR2 YYEEEE. The CDR3 has 17 residues. With 1 base removed from V and 8 bases from J, the gap between germline ends came to 23 bases.